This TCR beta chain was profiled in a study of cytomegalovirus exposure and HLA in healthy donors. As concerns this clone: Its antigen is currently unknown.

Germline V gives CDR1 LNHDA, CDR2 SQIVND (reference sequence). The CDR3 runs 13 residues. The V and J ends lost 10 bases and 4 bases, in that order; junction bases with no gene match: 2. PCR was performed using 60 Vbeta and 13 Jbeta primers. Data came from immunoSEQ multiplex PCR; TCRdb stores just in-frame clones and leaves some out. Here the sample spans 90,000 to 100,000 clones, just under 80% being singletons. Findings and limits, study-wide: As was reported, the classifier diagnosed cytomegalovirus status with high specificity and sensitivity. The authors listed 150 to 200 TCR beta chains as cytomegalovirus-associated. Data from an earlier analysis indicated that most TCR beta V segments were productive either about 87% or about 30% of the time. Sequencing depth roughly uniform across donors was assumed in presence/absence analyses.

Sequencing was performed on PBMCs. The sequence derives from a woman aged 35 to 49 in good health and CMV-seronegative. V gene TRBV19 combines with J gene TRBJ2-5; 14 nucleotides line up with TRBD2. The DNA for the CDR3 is TGTGCCACGGGACTAGCGGGGGTAGAGACCCAGTACTTC. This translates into CATGLAGVETQYF.